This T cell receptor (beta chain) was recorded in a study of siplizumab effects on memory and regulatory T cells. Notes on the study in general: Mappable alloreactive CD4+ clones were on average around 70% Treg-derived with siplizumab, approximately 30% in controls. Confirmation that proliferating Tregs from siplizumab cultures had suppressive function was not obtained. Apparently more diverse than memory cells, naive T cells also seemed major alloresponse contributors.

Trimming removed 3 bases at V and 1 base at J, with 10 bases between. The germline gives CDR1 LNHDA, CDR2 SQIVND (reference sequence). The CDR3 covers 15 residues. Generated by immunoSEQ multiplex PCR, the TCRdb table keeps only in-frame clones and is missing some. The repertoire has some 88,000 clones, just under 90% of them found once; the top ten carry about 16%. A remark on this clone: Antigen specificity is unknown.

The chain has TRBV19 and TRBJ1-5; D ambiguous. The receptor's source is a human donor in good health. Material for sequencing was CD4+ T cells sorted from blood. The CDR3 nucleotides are TGTGCCAGTAGTATTTGGGGTCGGAGCAATCAGCCCCAGCATTTT. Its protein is CASSIWGRSNQPQHF.